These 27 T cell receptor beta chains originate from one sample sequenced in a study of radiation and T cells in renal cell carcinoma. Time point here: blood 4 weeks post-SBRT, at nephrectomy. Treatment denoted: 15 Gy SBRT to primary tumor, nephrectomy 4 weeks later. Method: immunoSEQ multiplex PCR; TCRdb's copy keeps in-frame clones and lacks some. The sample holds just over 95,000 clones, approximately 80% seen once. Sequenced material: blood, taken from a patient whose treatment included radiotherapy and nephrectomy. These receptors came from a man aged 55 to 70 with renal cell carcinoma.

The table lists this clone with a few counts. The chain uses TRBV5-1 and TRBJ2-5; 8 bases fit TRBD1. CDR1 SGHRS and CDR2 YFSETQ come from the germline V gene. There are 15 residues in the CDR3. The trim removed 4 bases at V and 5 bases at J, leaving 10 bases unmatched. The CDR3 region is CASSHPGTGGETQYF. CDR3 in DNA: TGCGCCAGCAGCCACCCGGGCACAGGGGGGGAGACCCAGTACTTC.

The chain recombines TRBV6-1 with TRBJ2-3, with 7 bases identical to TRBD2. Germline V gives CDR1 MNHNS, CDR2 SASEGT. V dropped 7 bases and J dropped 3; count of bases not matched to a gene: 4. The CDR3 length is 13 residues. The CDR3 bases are TGTGCCAGCATGGGTAGCGGGACAGATACGCAGTATTTT. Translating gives CASMGSGTDTQYF.

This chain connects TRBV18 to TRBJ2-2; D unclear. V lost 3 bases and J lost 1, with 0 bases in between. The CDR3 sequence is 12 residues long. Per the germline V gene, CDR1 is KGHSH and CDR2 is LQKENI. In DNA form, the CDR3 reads TGTGCCAGCTCACCGAACACCGGGGAGCTGTTTTTT. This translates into CASSPNTGELFF.

The CDR3 DNA sequence: TGTGCCAGCAGCCCCCTCGGGACAGGGATTGGTCAGCCCCAGCATTTT. This sequence encodes CASSPLGTGIGQPQHF. V usage is TRBV7-2 and J usage is TRBJ1-5, with 9 bases that match TRBD1. Germline CDR1 is SGHTA and CDR2 is FQGNSA. J was trimmed by 6 bases and V by 5 bases; bases with no gene match: 11. This CDR3 has 16 amino acids.

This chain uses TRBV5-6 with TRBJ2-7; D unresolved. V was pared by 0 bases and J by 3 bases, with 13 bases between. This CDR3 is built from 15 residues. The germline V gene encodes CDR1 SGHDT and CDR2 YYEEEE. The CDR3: CASSLVGRGIYEQYF. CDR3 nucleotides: TGTGCCAGCAGCTTGGTAGGCCGTGGCATCTACGAGCAGTACTTC. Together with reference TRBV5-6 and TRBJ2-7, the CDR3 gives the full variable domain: DAGVTQSPTHLIKTRGQQVTLRCSPKSGHDTVSWYQQALGQGPQFIFQYYEEEERQRGNFPDRFSGHQFPNYSSELNVNALLLGDSALYLCASSLVGRGIYEQYFGPGTRLTVT.

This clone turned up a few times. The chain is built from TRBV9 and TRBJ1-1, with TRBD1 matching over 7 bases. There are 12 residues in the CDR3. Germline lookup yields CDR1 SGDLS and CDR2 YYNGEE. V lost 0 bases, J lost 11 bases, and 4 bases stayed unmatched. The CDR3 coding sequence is TGTGCCAGCAGCGTAGTGGAGGGGGCGGCTTTCTTT. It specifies CASSVVEGAAFF.

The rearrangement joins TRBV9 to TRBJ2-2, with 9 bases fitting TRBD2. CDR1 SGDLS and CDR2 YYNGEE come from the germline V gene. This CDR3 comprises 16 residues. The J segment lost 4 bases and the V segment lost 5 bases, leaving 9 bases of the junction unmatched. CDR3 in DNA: TGTGCCAGCAGTTACGTAGCGGGAGTTACCACCGGGGAGCTGTTTTTT. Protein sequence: CASSYVAGVTTGELFF.

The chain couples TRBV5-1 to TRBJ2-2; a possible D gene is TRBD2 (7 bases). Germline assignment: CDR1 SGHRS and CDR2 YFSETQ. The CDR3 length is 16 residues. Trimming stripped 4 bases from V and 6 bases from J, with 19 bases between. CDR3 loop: CASSDLGRGAAGELFF. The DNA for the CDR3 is TGCGCCAGCAGCGACCTCGGACGGGGGGCCGCCGGGGAGCTGTTTTTT.

This chain's CDR3 is CASSIEEARQGYQETQYF. CDR3 nucleotide sequence: TGTGCCAGTAGTATAGAGGAGGCCCGGCAGGGATACCAAGAGACCCAGTACTTC. V and J are TRBV19 and TRBJ2-5; D could derive from TRBD1 or TRBD2 (5 bases each). The CDR3 consists of 18 residues. The V end was cut by 0 bases, the J end by 0 bases, with 17 bases between. Per the germline V gene, CDR1 is LNHDA and CDR2 is SQIVND (reference sequence). Combining the CDR3 with reference TRBV19 and TRBJ2-5 gives the whole variable domain DGGITQSPKYLFRKEGQNVTLSCEQNLNHDAMYWYRQDPGQGLRLIYYSQIVNDFQKGDIAEGYSVSREKKESFPLTVTSAQKNPTAFYLCASSIEEARQGYQETQYFGPGTRLLVL.

The CDR3 loop reads CASSFPTSGVQFF. DNA for the CDR3: TGTGCCAGCAGCTTTCCGACTAGCGGAGTGCAGTTCTTC. V gene TRBV11-2 combines with J gene TRBJ2-1; TRBD2 matches at 9 bases. Germline CDR1 and CDR2: SGHAT and FQNNGV. The CDR3 consists of 13 residues. Germline trimming cut 3 bases from V and 12 bases from J; bases unmatched to any gene: 6. Variable domain in full (rest from reference TRBV11-2 and TRBJ2-1): EAGVAQSPRYKIIEKRQSVAFWCNPISGHATLYWYQQILGQGPKLLIQFQNNGVVDDSQLPKDRFSAERLKGVDSTLKIQPAKLEDSAVYLCASSFPTSGVQFFGPGTRLTVL.

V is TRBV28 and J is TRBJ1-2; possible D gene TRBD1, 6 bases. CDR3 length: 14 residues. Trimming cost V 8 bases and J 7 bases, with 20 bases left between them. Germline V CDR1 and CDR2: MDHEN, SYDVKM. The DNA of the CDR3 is TGTGCCAGCGCCATACGGGGCAGGGGAGGTGGCTACACCTTC. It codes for CASAIRGRGGGYTF.

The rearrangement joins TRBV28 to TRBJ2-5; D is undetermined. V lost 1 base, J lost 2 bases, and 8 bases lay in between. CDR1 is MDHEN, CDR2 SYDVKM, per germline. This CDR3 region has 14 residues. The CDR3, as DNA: TGTGCCAGCAGTTTATATGGTAGGCAAGAGACCCAGTACTTC. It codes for CASSLYGRQETQYF.

The CDR3 here is CASSPTGQGYGYTF. The CDR3 DNA follows: TGCGCCAGCAGCCCAACCGGACAGGGGTATGGCTACACCTTC. The J gene is TRBJ1-2, the V gene TRBV5-1; 9 bases line up with TRBD1. Per germline, CDR1 SGHRS and CDR2 YFSETQ. This CDR3 has 14 amino acids. Trimming cost V 4 bases and J 5 bases; bases outside gene matches: 6.

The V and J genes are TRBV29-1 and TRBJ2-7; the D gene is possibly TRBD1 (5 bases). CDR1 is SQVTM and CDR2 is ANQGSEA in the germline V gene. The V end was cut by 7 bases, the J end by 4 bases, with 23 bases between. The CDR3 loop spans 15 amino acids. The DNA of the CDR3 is TGCAGCGCCAAGAAGAGCAGGGAAAGGTCATACGAGCAGTACTTC. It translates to CSAKKSRERSYEQYF.

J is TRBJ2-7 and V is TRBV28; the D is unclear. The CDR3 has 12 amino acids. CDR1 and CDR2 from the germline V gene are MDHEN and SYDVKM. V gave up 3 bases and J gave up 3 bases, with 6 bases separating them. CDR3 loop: CASSLEYYEQYF. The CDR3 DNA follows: TGTGCCAGCAGTTTGGAGTACTACGAGCAGTACTTC.

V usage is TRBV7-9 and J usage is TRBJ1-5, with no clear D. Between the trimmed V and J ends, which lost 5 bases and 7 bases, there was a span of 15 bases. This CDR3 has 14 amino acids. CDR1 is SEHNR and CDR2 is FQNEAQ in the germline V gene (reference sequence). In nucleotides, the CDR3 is TGTGCCAGCAGCCTTGACTTTGGGGAGCAGCCCCAGCATTTT. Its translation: CASSLDFGEQPQHF.

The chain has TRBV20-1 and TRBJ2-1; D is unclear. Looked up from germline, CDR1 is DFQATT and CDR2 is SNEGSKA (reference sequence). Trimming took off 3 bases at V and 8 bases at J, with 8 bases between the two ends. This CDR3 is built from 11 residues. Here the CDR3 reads CSASPLDEQFF. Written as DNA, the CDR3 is TGCAGTGCTAGCCCCCTCGATGAGCAGTTCTTC.

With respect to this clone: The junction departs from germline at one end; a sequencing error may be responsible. The CDR3 nucleotides read TGTGCCAGCAGTGCCTCCAGGGGGGCGGACTTC. Translation gives CASSASRGADF. The chain carries TRBV28 and TRBJ2-7, with D possibly TRBD1 on 7 matching bases. The CDR3 has 11 amino acids. Germline V gives CDR1 MDHEN, CDR2 SYDVKM.

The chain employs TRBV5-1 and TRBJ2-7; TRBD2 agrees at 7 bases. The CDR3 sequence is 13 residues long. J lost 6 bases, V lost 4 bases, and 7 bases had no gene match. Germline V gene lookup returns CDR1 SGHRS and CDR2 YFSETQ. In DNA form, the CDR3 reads TGCGCCAGCAGCCTAGTCGGGACTACCGAGCAGTACTTC. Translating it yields CASSLVGTTEQYF.

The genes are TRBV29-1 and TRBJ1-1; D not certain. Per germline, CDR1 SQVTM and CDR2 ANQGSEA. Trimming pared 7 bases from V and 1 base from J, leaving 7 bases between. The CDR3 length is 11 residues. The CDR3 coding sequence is TGCAGCGGAACAGAGAACACTGAAGCTTTCTTT. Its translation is CSGTENTEAFF.

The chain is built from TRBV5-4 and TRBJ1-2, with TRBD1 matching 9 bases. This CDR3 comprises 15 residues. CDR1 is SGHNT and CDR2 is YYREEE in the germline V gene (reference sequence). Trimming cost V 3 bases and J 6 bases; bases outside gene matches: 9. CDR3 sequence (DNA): TGTGCCAGCAGCTCCCAGACTTACAGGGGGCATGGCTACACCTTC. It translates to CASSSQTYRGHGYTF.

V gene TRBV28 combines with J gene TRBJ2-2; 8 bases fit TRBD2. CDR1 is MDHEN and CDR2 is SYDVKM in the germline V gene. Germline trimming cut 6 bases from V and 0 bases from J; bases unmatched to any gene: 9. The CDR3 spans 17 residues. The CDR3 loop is CASSLGLVKSNTGELFF. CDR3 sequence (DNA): TGTGCCAGCAGCCTGGGACTAGTGAAGTCGAACACCGGGGAGCTGTTTTTT.

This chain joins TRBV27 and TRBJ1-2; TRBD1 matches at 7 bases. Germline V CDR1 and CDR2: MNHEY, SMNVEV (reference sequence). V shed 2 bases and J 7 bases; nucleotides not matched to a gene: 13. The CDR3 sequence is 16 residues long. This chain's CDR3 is CASSLRGRLIGSGYTF. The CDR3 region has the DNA TGTGCCAGCAGTTTAAGGGGGCGTTTGATAGGTAGTGGCTACACCTTC.

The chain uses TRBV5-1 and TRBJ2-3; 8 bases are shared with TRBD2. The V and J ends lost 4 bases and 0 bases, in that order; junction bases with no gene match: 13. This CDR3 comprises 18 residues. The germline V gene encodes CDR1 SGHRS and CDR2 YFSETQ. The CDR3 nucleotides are TGCGCCAGCAGCCCTAGAATCTGGCGGGGGGTGAGCACAGATACGCAGTATTTT. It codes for CASSPRIWRGVSTDTQYF.

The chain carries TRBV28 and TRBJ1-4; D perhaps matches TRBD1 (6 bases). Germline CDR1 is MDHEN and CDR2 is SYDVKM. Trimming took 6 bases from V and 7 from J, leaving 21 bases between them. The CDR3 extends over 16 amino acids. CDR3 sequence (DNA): TGTGCCAGCAGCCCTCTTCAACTCGGGGGGCTTGAAAAACTGTTTTTT. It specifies CASSPLQLGGLEKLFF.

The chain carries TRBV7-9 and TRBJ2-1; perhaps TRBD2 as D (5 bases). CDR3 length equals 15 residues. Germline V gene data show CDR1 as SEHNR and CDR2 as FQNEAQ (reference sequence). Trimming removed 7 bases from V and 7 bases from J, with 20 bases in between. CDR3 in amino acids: CASTASRLIRNEQFF. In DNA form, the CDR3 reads TGTGCCAGCACCGCCAGTCGACTAATTCGGAATGAGCAGTTCTTC.

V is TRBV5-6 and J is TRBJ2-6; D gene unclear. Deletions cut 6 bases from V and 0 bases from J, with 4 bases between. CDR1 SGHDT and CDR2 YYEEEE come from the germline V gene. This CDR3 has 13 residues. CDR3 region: CASTVSGANVLTF. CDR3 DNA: TGTGCCAGCACGGTCTCTGGGGCCAACGTCCTGACTTTC.